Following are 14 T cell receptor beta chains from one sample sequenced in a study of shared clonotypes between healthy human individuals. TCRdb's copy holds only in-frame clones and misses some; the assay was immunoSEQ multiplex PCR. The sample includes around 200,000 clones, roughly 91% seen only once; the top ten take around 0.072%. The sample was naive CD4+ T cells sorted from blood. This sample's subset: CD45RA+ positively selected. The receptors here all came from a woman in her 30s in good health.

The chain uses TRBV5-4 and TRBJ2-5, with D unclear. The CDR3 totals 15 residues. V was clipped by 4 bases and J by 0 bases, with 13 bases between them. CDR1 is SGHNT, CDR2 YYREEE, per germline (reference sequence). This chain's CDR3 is CASSADGWYQETQYF. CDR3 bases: TGTGCCAGCAGCGCGGACGGGTGGTACCAAGAGACCCAGTACTTC.

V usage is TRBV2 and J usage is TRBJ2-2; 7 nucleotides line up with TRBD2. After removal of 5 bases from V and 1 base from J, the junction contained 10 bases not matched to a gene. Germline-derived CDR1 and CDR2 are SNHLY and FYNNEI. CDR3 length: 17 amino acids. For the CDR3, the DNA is TGTGCCAGCAGTCCCCTAGCGGCCTGGGGGAACACCGGGGAGCTGTTTTTT. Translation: CASSPLAAWGNTGELFF.

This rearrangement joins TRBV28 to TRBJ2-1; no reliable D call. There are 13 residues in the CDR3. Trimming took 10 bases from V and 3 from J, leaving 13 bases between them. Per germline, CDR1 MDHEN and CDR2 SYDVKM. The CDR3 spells CATTGRVYNEQFF. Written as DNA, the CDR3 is TGTGCCACCACCGGACGGGTCTACAATGAGCAGTTCTTC.

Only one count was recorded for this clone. CDR3 loop: CASSPRGAGVVHTQYF. The CDR3, as DNA: TGTGCCAGCAGCCCGAGGGGAGCGGGAGTTGTACATACGCAGTATTTT. The chain has TRBV7-2 and TRBJ2-3; 8 nucleotides align to TRBD2. From germline, CDR1 is SGHTA and CDR2 FQGNSA. The CDR3 covers 16 residues. Germline trimming cut 5 bases from V and 7 bases from J; bases unmatched to any gene: 14. Full variable domain (remainder filled in from reference TRBV7-2 and TRBJ2-3): GAGVSQSPSNKVTEKGKDVELRCDPISGHTALYWYRQSLGQGLEFLIYFQGNSAPDKSGLPSDRFSAERTGGSVSTLTIQRTQQEDSAVYLCASSPRGAGVVHTQYFGPGTRLTVL.

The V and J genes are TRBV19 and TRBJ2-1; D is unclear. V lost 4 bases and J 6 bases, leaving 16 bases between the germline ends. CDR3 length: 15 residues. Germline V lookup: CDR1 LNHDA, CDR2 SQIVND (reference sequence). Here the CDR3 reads CASSTDRLESNEQFF. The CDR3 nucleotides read TGTGCCAGTAGTACCGACCGACTGGAAAGCAATGAGCAGTTCTTC.

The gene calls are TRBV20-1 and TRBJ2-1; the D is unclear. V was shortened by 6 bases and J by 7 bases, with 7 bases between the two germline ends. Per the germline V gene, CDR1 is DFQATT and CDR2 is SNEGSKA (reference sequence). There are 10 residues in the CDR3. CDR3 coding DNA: TGCAGTGCCGGTGCAAATGAGCAGTTCTTC. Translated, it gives CSAGANEQFF.

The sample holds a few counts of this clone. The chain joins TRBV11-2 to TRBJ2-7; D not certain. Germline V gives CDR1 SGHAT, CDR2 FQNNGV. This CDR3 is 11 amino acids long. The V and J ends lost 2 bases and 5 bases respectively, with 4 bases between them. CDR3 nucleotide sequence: TGTGCCAGCAGCTTAACGAACGAGCAGTACTTC. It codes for CASSLTNEQYF.

The CDR3 protein is CASRPGYNSPLHF. Written as DNA, the CDR3 is TGTGCCAGTCGCCCGGGTTATAATTCACCCCTCCACTTT. The chain links TRBV19 to TRBJ1-6; unclear D gene. The V gene lost 8 bases and the J gene lost 4 bases, with 9 bases spanning the gap. This CDR3 has 13 amino acids. Germline CDR1 LNHDA, CDR2 SQIVND (reference sequence).

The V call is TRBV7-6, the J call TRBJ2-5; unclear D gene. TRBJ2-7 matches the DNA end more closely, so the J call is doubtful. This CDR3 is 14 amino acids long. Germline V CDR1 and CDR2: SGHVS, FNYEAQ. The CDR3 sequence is CASSFDTQTYEQYF. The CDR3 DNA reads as TGTGCCAGCAGCTTCGACACGCAGACCTACGAGCAGTACTTC.

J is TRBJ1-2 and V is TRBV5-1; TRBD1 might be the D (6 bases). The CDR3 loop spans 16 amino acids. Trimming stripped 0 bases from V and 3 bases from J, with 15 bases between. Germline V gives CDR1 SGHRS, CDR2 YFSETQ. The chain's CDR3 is CASSLVMGGADYGYTF. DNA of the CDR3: TGCGCCAGCAGCTTGGTGATGGGGGGCGCCGACTATGGCTACACCTTC.

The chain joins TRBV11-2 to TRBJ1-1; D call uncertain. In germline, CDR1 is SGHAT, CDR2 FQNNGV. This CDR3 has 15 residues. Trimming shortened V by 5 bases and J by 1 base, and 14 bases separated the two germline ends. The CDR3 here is CASSPEKAGNTEAFF. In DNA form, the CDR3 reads TGTGCCAGCAGCCCCGAAAAAGCCGGGAACACTGAAGCTTTCTTT.

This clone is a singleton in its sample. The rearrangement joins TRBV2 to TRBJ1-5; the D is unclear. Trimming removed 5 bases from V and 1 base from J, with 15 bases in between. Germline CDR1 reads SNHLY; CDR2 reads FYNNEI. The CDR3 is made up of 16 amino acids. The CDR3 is CASSFFGGPSNQPQHF. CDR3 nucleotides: TGTGCCAGCAGTTTCTTCGGAGGTCCCAGCAATCAGCCCCAGCATTTT. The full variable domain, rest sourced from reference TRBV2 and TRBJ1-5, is EPEVTQTPSHQVTQMGQEVILRCVPISNHLYFYWYRQILGQKVEFLVSFYNNEISEKSEIFDDQFSVERPDGSNFTLKIRSTKLEDSAMYFCASSFFGGPSNQPQHFGDGTRLSIL.

The CDR3 DNA reads TGCGCCAGCAGCCAAGAGAGGGGCGTTCGTCCCGGGGGAGAGACCCAGTACTTC. Its protein product is CASSQERGVRPGGETQYF. The chain couples TRBV4-1 to TRBJ2-5; TRBD2 might be the D (6 bases). Germline loops: CDR1 MGHRA, CDR2 YSYEKL. Deletions cut 0 bases from V and 4 bases from J, with 21 bases between. This CDR3 region has 18 residues.

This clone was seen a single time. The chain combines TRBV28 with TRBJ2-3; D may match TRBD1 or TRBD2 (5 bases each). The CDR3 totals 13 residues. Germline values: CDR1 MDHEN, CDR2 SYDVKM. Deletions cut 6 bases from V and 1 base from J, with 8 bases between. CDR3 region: CASRGTGTDTQYF. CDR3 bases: TGTGCCAGCAGGGGGACCGGCACAGATACGCAGTATTTT. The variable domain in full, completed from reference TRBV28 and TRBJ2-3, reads DVKVTQSSRYLVKRTGEKVFLECVQDMDHENMFWYRQDPGLGLRLIYFSYDVKMKEKGDIPEGYSVSREKKERFSLILESASTNQTSMYLCASRGTGTDTQYFGPGTRLTVL.